The clone carrying this T cell receptor beta chain was picked up one time. TCRdb's table, derived via immunoSEQ multiplex PCR, lists solely in-frame clones and lacks some. This table holds about 320,000 clones, around 87% found once. This sample was included in a study of shared clonotypes between healthy human individuals. The specimen was memory CD8+ T cells sorted from blood. The subset was: CD45RO+ cells pooled with CCR7-negative TemRA cells. This clonotype originated in a man in his late teens or twenties in good health.

In DNA, the CDR3 is TGTGCCAGCAGCCGTACCGAAGCGGGAGGCTCCTACGAGCAGTACTTC. Its translation: CASSRTEAGGSYEQYF. The V gene is TRBV6-7, the J gene TRBJ2-7, with 9 bases aligning to TRBD2. TRBV6-7 belongs to the ORF category, with a function that is uncertain. This CDR3 is built from 16 residues. With 6 bases clipped from V and 0 bases from J, the junction kept 9 bases outside the gene matches.